The 19 T cell receptor beta chains below all came from one sample that was sequenced in a study of shared clonotypes between healthy human individuals. Naive CD8 populations comprised CD45RO-negative cells positively selected for CCR7, excluding terminally differentiated effector memory CD45RA+ cells. Data came from immunoSEQ multiplex PCR; TCRdb stores just in-frame clones and leaves some out. The sample shows some 2 million clones, roughly 95% of them seen only once. Sequenced: naive CD8+ T cells sorted from blood. The receptors derive from a man between 18 and 35 years old in good health.

This rearrangement joins TRBV15 to TRBJ2-3, with 7 bases lining up with TRBD2. The junction had 9 bases not matched to a gene; V was cut back by 7 bases and J by 2 bases. This CDR3 has 15 residues. Germline values: CDR1 LNHNV, CDR2 YYDKDF (reference sequence). CDR3 amino acids: CATKVGRELTDTQYF. CDR3 bases: TGTGCCACCAAGGTGGGGCGGGAGCTCACAGATACGCAGTATTTT.

The rearrangement uses TRBV27 and TRBJ2-7, with a weak D call TRBD1 (6 bases). V was pared by 3 bases and J by 0 bases, with 12 bases between. This CDR3 region has 15 residues. The V gene's germline CDR1 is MNHEY and CDR2 SMNVEV (reference sequence). The CDR3 region has the DNA TGTGCCAGCAGTTTTACAGGGTTTAGCTCCTACGAGCAGTACTTC. Translating it yields CASSFTGFSSYEQYF.

The chain couples TRBV30 to TRBJ2-3, with 10 bases lining up with TRBD1. The CDR3 totals 14 residues. After removal of 3 bases from V and 6 bases from J, the junction contained 6 bases not matched to a gene. In germline, CDR1 is GTSNPN, CDR2 SVGIG (reference sequence). The CDR3 loop reads CAWSPGQGFDTQYF. The CDR3 DNA sequence: TGTGCCTGGAGCCCGGGACAGGGGTTTGATACGCAGTATTTT. Full variable domain (remainder filled in from reference TRBV30 and TRBJ2-3): SQTIHQWPATLVQPVGSPLSLECTVEGTSNPNLYWYRQAAGRGLQLLFYSVGIGQISSEVPQNLSASRPQDRQFILSSKKLLLSDSGFYLCAWSPGQGFDTQYFGPGTRLTVL.

The chain is built from TRBV29-1 and TRBJ2-7; the D gene is possibly TRBD2 (5 bases). V was pared by 3 bases and J by 2 bases, with 8 bases between. CDR3 length: 12 amino acids. CDR1 is SQVTM and CDR2 is ANQGSEA in the germline V gene. This CDR3 reads CSVELAAYEQYF. The DNA for the CDR3 is TGCAGCGTTGAGCTAGCTGCCTACGAGCAGTACTTC.

On this clone: Distinct nucleotide sequences in the sample also encode this CDR3. The V gene is TRBV5-1, the J gene TRBJ2-7; TRBD2 aligns across 7 bases. CDR3 size: 13 residues. Per the germline V gene, CDR1 is SGHRS and CDR2 is YFSETQ. Trimming at V came to 4 bases and at J to 2 bases, leaving 3 bases not matched to a gene. CDR3 loop: CASSSGTPYEQYF. CDR3 bases: TGCGCCAGCAGCAGCGGGACTCCCTACGAGCAGTACTTC. The variable domain in full, completed from reference TRBV5-1 and TRBJ2-7, reads KAGVTQTPRYLIKTRGQQVTLSCSPISGHRSVSWYQQTPGQGLQFLFEYFSETQRNKGNFPGRFSGRQFSNSRSEMNVSTLELGDSALYLCASSSGTPYEQYFGPGTRLTVT.

The chain recombines TRBV5-4 with TRBJ2-1, with 10 bases identical to TRBD1. This CDR3 is 15 amino acids long. The germline gives CDR1 SGHNT, CDR2 YYREEE (reference sequence). Trimming at V came to 4 bases and at J to 4 bases, leaving 5 bases not matched to a gene. The CDR3 DNA sequence: TGTGCCAGCAGCCTCGACAGGGGGCAATACAATGAGCAGTTCTTC. Translating gives CASSLDRGQYNEQFF.

The chain recombines TRBV13 with TRBJ2-3; D is possibly TRBD2 (5 bases). CDR3 size: 15 residues. V shed 2 bases and J shed 2 bases, with 11 bases lying between them. CDR1 is PRHDT, CDR2 FYEKMQ, per germline (reference sequence). CDR3 amino acids: CASSLNGITTDTQYF. CDR3 DNA sequence: TGTGCCAGCAGCTTAAACGGGATTACCACAGATACGCAGTATTTT.

The sample holds one count of this clone. Additional DNA sequences in this sample encode the identical CDR3. This sequence joins TRBV4-3 and TRBJ2-5, with D perhaps matching TRBD2 (6 bases). Deletions cut 1 base from V and 5 bases from J, with 14 bases between. The CDR3 has 15 residues. The V gene's germline CDR1 is LGHNA and CDR2 YSLEER. CDR3 sequence reads: CASSQGTGVGETQYF. The CDR3 region has the DNA TGCGCCAGCAGCCAAGGCACGGGGGTGGGGGAGACCCAGTACTTC.

The chain joins TRBV28 to TRBJ2-7; maybe TRBD1 (6 bases). Germline CDR1 MDHEN, CDR2 SYDVKM. The CDR3 sequence is 14 residues long. Deletions cut 7 bases from V and 2 bases from J, with 15 bases between. DNA of the CDR3: TGTGCCAGCAATGATCCGGGACAAACCTACGAGCAGTACTTC. Encoded protein: CASNDPGQTYEQYF.

The rearrangement joins TRBV18 to TRBJ2-1, with 8 bases fitting TRBD2. Germline CDR1 KGHSH, CDR2 LQKENI. The CDR3 spans 15 residues. V was pared by 7 bases and J by 6 bases, with 11 bases of the junction left unmatched. CDR3 DNA sequence: TGTGCCAGCTTACCTCTTGCGGGGGGCCCCAATGAGCAGTTCTTC. Protein sequence: CASLPLAGGPNEQFF.

This chain joins TRBV27 and TRBJ1-2; a weak D match, TRBD1 (5 bases). Germline loops: CDR1 MNHEY, CDR2 SMNVEV (reference sequence). Trimming cost V 2 bases and J 2 bases, with 9 bases left between them. CDR3 size: 14 residues. The CDR3 protein is CASSLRSGNYGYTF. CDR3 DNA: TGTGCCAGCAGTTTAAGGTCAGGGAACTATGGCTACACCTTC.

The rearrangement links TRBV4-2 to TRBJ1-1; D perhaps matches TRBD1 (6 bases). The germline V gene encodes CDR1 LGHNA and CDR2 YNFKEQ. The CDR3 length is 16 residues. Trimming cost V 4 bases and J 6 bases, with 21 bases left between them. In DNA form, the CDR3 reads TGTGCCAGCAGCCCTCATACCCCAGGGGATGGATCTGAAGCTTTCTTT. It specifies CASSPHTPGDGSEAFF.

This sequence joins TRBV6-1 and TRBJ1-4; 8 bases are a match to TRBD1. CDR3 length: 15 residues. V was clipped by 2 bases and J by 7 bases; unmatched bases: 6. Germline V lookup: CDR1 MNHNS, CDR2 SASEGT. The CDR3 reads CASSELDRGGEKLFF. Here the CDR3 DNA reads TGTGCCAGCAGTGAACTCGACAGGGGCGGTGAAAAACTGTTTTTT.

V gene TRBV27 combines with J gene TRBJ2-3; TRBD2 aligns across 8 bases. CDR3 length equals 18 residues. Germline V gene lookup returns CDR1 MNHEY and CDR2 SMNVEV (reference sequence). The V and J ends lost 4 bases and 4 bases, in that order; junction bases with no gene match: 16. The CDR3 is CASSSALSTSDPSDTQYF. The CDR3 region has the DNA TGTGCCAGCAGTTCGGCACTTTCGACTAGCGACCCGTCAGATACGCAGTATTTT.

This rearrangement joins TRBV11-2 to TRBJ2-4; D gene ambiguous. Germline assignment: CDR1 SGHAT and CDR2 FQNNGV. The CDR3 runs 13 residues. With 0 bases removed from V and 5 bases from J, the gap between germline ends came to 5 bases. CDR3 sequence (DNA): TGTGCCAGCAGCTTAGACCAGGAAAACATTCAGTACTTC. It is translated as CASSLDQENIQYF.

The CDR3 DNA reads TGTGCCAGCAGTTCCTCCCCTATGGGCACAGATACGCAGTATTTT. Protein: CASSSSPMGTDTQYF. The rearrangement links TRBV6-5 to TRBJ2-3, with D unclear. Germline loops: CDR1 MNHEY, CDR2 SVGAGI. The V gene lost 4 bases and the J gene lost 1 base, with 12 bases spanning the gap. The CDR3 loop spans 15 amino acids.

A word on this clone: The sample holds other DNA sequences that translate to the same CDR3. This CDR3 reads CASSYTGVGETQYF. CDR3 DNA: TGTGCCAGCAGTTACACGGGTGTCGGAGAGACCCAGTACTTC. This sequence joins TRBV6-5 and TRBJ2-5; D is undetermined. This CDR3 region has 14 residues. Trimming shortened V by 2 bases and J by 4 bases, and 11 bases separated the two germline ends. Germline V gives CDR1 MNHEY, CDR2 SVGAGI.

The rearrangement links TRBV9 to TRBJ2-2; D is possibly TRBD1 (7 bases). CDR1 and CDR2 (germline): SGDLS, YYNGEE. Trimming shortened V by 4 bases and J by 7 bases, and 17 bases separated the two germline ends. The CDR3 consists of 15 residues. In nucleotides, the CDR3 is TGTGCCAGCAGCTCTCAGGGGGGAACTGGCGGGGAGCTGTTTTTT. Translated: CASSSQGGTGGELFF.

The chain uses TRBV4-1 and TRBJ2-7; no definite D call. The V end lost 0 bases, the J end lost 3 bases, and 12 bases lay between the germline ends. The CDR3 consists of 15 residues. CDR1 and CDR2 from the germline V gene are MGHRA and YSYEKL. CDR3: CASSQERSTYYEQYF. CDR3 bases: TGCGCCAGCAGCCAAGAGCGGAGCACTTACTACGAGCAGTACTTC.